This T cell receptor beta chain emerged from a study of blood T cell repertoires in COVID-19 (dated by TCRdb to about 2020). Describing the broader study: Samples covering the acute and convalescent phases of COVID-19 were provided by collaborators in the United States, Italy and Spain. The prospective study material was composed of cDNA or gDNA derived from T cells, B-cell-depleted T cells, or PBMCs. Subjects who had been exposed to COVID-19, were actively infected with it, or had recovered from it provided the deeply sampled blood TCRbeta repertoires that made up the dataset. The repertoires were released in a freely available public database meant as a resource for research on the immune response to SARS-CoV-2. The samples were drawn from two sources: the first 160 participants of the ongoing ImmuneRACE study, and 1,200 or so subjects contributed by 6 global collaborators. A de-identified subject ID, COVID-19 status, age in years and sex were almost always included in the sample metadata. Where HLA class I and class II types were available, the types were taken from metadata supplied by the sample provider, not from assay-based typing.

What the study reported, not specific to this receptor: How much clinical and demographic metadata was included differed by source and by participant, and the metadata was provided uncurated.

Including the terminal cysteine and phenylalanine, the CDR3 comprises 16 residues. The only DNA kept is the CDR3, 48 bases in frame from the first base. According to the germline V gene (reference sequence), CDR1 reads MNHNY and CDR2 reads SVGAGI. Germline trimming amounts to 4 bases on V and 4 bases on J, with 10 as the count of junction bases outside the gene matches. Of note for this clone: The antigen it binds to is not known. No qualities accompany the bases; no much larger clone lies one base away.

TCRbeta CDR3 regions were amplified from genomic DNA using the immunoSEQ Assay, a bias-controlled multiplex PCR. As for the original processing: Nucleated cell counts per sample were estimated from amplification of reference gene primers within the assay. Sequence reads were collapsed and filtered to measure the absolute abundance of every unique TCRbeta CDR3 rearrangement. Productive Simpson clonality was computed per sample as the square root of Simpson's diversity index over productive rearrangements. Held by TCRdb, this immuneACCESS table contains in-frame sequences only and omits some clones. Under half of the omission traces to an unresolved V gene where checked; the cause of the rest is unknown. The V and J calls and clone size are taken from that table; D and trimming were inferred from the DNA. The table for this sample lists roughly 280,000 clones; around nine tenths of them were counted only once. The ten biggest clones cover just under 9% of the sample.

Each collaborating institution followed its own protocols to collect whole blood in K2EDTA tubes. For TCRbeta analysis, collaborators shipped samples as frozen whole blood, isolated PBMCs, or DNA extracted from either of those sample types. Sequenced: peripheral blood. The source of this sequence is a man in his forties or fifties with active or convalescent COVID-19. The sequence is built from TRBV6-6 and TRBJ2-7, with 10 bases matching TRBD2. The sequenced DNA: TGTGCCAGCAGTTTACCCGGCCGGACTAGCGGATACGAGCAGTACTTC. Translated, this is CASSLPGRTSGYEQYF.